These 15 T cell receptor beta chains originate from one sample sequenced in a study of blood T cell repertoires in COVID-19. The repertoire was sequenced with immunoSEQ multiplex PCR; TCRdb's copy has only in-frame clones and lacks some. The sample comprises roughly 250,000 clones, approximately 91% of which are singletons, and about 2.1% rests with the top ten. The sequenced sample consisted of PBMCs or T cells enriched from blood (not recorded which). The receptors shown here come from a woman aged 35 to 49 with acute COVID-19.

This clone occurred once. This chain joins TRBV7-3 and TRBJ1-1; D is uncertain. Germline values: CDR1 SGHTA, CDR2 FQGTGA. The CDR3 loop spans 13 amino acids. Trimming removed 5 bases from V and 1 base from J, with 8 bases in between. CDR3 region: CASSVRQNTEAFF. The DNA for the CDR3 is TGTGCCAGCAGCGTCAGGCAGAACACTGAAGCTTTCTTT.

This clone came up a few times. The rearrangement uses TRBV27 and TRBJ1-2; the match to TRBD1 covers 8 bases. The germline CDR1 and CDR2 sequences are MNHEY and SMNVEV (reference sequence). V gave up 8 bases and J gave up 2 bases; unmatched junction bases: 13. The CDR3 has 16 amino acids. Written as DNA, the CDR3 is TGTGCCAGCTCCGAGATAAGGACAGGGTGGAACTATGGCTACACCTTC. Protein product: CASSEIRTGWNYGYTF.

The chain couples TRBV11-2 to TRBJ1-6; 7 bases fit TRBD1. The CDR3 length is 15 residues. The ends lost 5 bases at V and 12 bases at J; junction bases unmatched: 13. CDR1 is SGHAT, CDR2 FQNNGV, per germline. The CDR3 region is CASSRGDSVIRPLHF. The CDR3 DNA follows: TGTGCCAGCAGCCGAGGGGACAGTGTGATTCGACCCCTCCACTTT.

This chain joins TRBV19 and TRBJ1-5, with D uncertain. Germline V gene sequence: CDR1 LNHDA, CDR2 SQIVND (reference sequence). Trimming cost V 2 bases and J 0 bases, with 26 bases left between them. The CDR3 length is 21 residues. CDR3 loop: CASSIPPTVGSDIYSNQPQHF. The CDR3, as DNA: TGTGCCAGTAGTATACCGCCAACGGTTGGGTCAGACATTTATAGCAATCAGCCCCAGCATTTT.

This clone was recorded only once. It may be a read error: a sequence one base away is much more abundant. The chain couples TRBV12-3 or TRBV12-4 to TRBJ1-1; D is perhaps TRBD1 (6 bases). Trimming cost V 6 bases and J 1 base, with 9 bases left between them. CDR3 length: 13 amino acids. CDR3 in amino acids: CASSRTENTEAFF. The CDR3 region has the DNA TGTGCCAGCAGCCGGACAGAGAACACTGAAGCTTTCTTT.

This clone was counted between two and nine times. The V and J genes are TRBV5-1 and TRBJ1-2; 12 nucleotides align to TRBD1. The V and J ends lost 0 bases and 8 bases, in that order; junction bases with no gene match: 5. The CDR3 consists of 15 residues. Germline-derived CDR1 and CDR2 are SGHRS and YFSETQ. DNA of the CDR3: TGCGCCAGCAGCTTGGAGGGACAGGGGGCCGGGGGCTACACCTTC. It translates to CASSLEGQGAGGYTF.

The chain uses TRBV27 and TRBJ2-7, with TRBD1 identical over 8 bases. Germline CDR1 reads MNHEY; CDR2 reads SMNVEV (reference sequence). The CDR3 is 15 amino acids. The V gene end was trimmed by 0 bases and the J gene end by 7 bases; junction bases not matched to a gene: 8. CDR3 DNA: TGTGCCAGCAGTTTATCCGCCCAGGGGGCGAGGGAGCAGTACTTC. Its protein product is CASSLSAQGAREQYF.

The J gene is TRBJ2-4, the V gene TRBV14; possibly TRBD1 for D (6 bases). The ends were cut back, 0 bases at V and 8 bases at J, with 11 bases in the middle. Germline V CDR1 and CDR2: SGHDN, FVKESK. The CDR3 is made up of 14 amino acids. The CDR3 DNA sequence: TGTGCCAGCAGCCAAGAGGGGAGACAGGACATTCAGTACTTC. It codes for CASSQEGRQDIQYF.

V gene TRBV5-4 combines with J gene TRBJ2-5, with TRBD2 identical over 9 bases. Germline CDR1 reads SGHNT; CDR2 reads YYREEE (reference sequence). The V segment lost 1 base and the J segment 2 bases; nucleotides outside the gene matches: 3. The CDR3 is 15 residues long. CDR3 sequence reads: CASSLRAGGQETQYF. DNA of the CDR3: TGTGCCAGCAGCTTGAGAGCGGGAGGACAAGAGACCCAGTACTTC.

This clone was recorded once. The genes are TRBV24-1 and TRBJ2-5; 7 bases are a match to TRBD2. Germline V gene sequence: CDR1 KGHDR, CDR2 SFDVKD. CDR3 length equals 13 residues. With V trimmed by 9 bases and J by 5 bases, 8 bases remained unmatched. The CDR3 sequence: CATSPGGGETQYF. The CDR3 region has the DNA TGTGCCACCTCTCCGGGGGGTGGGGAGACCCAGTACTTC.

This chain uses TRBV18 with TRBJ1-6, with TRBD1 matching over 7 bases. The germline CDR1 and CDR2 sequences are KGHSH and LQKENI. The J segment lost 7 bases and the V segment lost 3 bases, leaving 6 bases of the junction unmatched. The CDR3 is 15 amino acids. For the CDR3, the DNA is TGTGCCAGCTCACCTACCACAGGGGCCAATTCACCCCTCCACTTT. It specifies CASSPTTGANSPLHF.

In its sample, this clone was seen once. The rearrangement uses TRBV20-1 and TRBJ1-1, with TRBD1 matching over 9 bases. J lost 8 bases, V lost 3 bases, and 13 bases had no gene match. The CDR3 runs to 15 residues. The germline V gene encodes CDR1 DFQATT and CDR2 SNEGSKA (reference sequence). The CDR3 coding sequence is TGCAGTGCTAGTCCCGCGGGACAGGGAACAGGGGAAGCTTTCTTT. Its translation: CSASPAGQGTGEAFF.

The chain couples TRBV28 to TRBJ1-2, with 10 bases that match TRBD1. The CDR3 contains 18 residues. The germline V gene has CDR1 MDHEN and CDR2 SYDVKM. The junction had 10 bases not matched to a gene; V was cut back by 3 bases and J by 0 bases. The CDR3 sequence: CASSFLRDRGYANYGYTF. DNA for the CDR3: TGTGCCAGCAGTTTTCTCCGGGACAGGGGATACGCTAACTATGGCTACACCTTC.

The CDR3 nucleotides read TGTGCCAGCAGTTTGCGGCCTCTCTCTGGGGCCAACGTCCTGACTTTC. This translates into CASSLRPLSGANVLTF. The chain has TRBV28 and TRBJ2-6; D call uncertain. With 3 bases removed from V and 0 bases from J, the gap between germline ends came to 9 bases. Germline V gives CDR1 MDHEN, CDR2 SYDVKM. The CDR3 runs 16 residues.

The table lists this clone with a count of one. The chain joins TRBV18 to TRBJ1-6, with 8 bases fitting TRBD1. With 3 bases clipped from V and 9 bases from J, the junction kept 7 bases outside the gene matches. This CDR3 is built from 15 residues. Germline CDR1 reads KGHSH; CDR2 reads LQKENI. This chain's CDR3 is CASSPNRGTGSPLHF. Written as DNA, the CDR3 is TGTGCCAGCTCACCCAACAGGGGGACGGGTTCACCCCTCCACTTT.